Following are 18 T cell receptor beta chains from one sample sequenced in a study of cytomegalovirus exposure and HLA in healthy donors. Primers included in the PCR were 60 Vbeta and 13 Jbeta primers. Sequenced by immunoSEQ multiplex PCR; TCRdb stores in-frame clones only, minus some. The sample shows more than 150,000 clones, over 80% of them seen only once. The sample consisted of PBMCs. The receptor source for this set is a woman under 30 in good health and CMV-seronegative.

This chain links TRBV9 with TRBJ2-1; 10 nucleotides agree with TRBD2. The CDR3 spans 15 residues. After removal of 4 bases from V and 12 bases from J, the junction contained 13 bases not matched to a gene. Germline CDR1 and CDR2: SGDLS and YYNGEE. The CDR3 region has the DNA TGTGCCAGCAGCACCTCTAGCGGGGGCCACGGGGGGCAGTTCTTC. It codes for CASSTSSGGHGGQFF.

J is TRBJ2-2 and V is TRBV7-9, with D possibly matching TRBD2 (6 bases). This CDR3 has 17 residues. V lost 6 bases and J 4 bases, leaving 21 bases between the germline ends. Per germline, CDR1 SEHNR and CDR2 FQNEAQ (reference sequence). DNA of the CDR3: TGTGCCAGCAGTTCCCTTCCCGGGACTTTCCTCACCGGGGAGCTGTTTTTT. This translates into CASSSLPGTFLTGELFF.

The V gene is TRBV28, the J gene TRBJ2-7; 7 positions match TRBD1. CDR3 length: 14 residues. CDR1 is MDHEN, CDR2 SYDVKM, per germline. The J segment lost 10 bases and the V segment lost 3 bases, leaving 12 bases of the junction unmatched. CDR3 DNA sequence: TGTGCCAGCAGTTTGAGACAGGGTCCATCTTCCCAGTACTTC. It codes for CASSLRQGPSSQYF.

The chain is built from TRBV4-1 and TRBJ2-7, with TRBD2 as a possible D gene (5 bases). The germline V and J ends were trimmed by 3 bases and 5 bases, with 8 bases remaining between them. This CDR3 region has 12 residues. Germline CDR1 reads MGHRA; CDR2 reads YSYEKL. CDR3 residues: CASSHIGDEQYF. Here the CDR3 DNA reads TGCGCCAGCAGCCATATCGGGGACGAGCAGTACTTC.

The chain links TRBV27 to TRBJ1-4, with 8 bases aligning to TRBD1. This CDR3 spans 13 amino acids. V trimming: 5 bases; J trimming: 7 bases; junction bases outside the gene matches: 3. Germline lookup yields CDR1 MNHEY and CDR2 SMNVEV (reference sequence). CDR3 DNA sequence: TGTGCCAGCAGTGGGCAGGGGGCTGAAAAACTGTTTTTT. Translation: CASSGQGAEKLFF.

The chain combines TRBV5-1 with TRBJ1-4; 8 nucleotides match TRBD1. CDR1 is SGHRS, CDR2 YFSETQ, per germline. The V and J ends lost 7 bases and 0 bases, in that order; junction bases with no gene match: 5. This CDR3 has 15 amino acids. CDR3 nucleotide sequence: TGCGCCAGCGGACAGGGCCGGGCAACTAATGAAAAACTGTTTTTT. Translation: CASGQGRATNEKLFF. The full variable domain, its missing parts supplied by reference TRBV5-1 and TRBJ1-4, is KAGVTQTPRYLIKTRGQQVTLSCSPISGHRSVSWYQQTPGQGLQFLFEYFSETQRNKGNFPGRFSGRQFSNSRSEMNVSTLELGDSALYLCASGQGRATNEKLFFGSGTQLSVL.

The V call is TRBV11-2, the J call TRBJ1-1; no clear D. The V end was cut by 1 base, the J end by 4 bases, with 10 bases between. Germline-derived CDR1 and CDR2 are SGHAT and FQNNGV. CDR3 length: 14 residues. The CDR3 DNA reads TGTGCCAGCAGCTTAGTCCTCAGGTCCACTGAAGCTTTCTTT. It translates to CASSLVLRSTEAFF.

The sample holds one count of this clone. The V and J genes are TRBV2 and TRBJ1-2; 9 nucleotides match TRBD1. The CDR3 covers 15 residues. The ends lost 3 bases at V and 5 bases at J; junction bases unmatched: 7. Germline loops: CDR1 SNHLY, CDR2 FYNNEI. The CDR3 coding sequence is TGTGCCAGCAGTGAGTTTCTAGGGACAGGGTATGGCTACACCTTC. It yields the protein CASSEFLGTGYGYTF.

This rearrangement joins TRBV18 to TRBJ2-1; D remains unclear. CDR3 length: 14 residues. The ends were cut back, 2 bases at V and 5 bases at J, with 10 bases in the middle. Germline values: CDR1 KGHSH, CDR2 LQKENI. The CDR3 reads CASSPTITDNEQFF. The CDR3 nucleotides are TGTGCCAGCTCACCAACAATTACAGACAATGAGCAGTTCTTC.

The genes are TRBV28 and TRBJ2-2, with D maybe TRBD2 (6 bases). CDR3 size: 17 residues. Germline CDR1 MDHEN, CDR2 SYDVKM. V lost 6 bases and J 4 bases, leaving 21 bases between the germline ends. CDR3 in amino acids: CASSDAQGGFGTGELFF. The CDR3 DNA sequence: TGTGCCAGCAGCGATGCCCAGGGAGGATTTGGCACCGGGGAGCTGTTTTTT. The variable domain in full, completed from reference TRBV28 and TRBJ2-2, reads DVKVTQSSRYLVKRTGEKVFLECVQDMDHENMFWYRQDPGLGLRLIYFSYDVKMKEKGDIPEGYSVSREKKERFSLILESASTNQTSMYLCASSDAQGGFGTGELFFGEGSRLTVL.

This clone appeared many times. The chain's CDR3 is CASRIGEMYTEAFF. DNA for the CDR3: TGTGCCAGCAGGATCGGGGAGATGTACACTGAAGCTTTCTTT. The chain employs TRBV2 and TRBJ1-1, with D uncertain. Germline loops: CDR1 SNHLY, CDR2 FYNNEI. CDR3 length equals 14 residues. Between the trimmed V and J ends, which lost 6 bases and 3 bases, there was a span of 14 bases.

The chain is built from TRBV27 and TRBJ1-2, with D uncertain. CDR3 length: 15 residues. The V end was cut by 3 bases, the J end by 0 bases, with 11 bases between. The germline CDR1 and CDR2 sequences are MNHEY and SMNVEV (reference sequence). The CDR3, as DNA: TGTGCCAGCAGTTTTGACGGGAGAGCTAACTATGGCTACACCTTC. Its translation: CASSFDGRANYGYTF.

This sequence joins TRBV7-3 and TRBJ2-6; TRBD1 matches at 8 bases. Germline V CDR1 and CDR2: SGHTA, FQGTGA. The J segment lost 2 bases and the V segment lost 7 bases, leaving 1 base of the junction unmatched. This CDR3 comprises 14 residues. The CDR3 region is CASKTGAGANVLTF. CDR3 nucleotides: TGTGCCAGCAAGACAGGGGCTGGGGCCAACGTCCTGACTTTC.

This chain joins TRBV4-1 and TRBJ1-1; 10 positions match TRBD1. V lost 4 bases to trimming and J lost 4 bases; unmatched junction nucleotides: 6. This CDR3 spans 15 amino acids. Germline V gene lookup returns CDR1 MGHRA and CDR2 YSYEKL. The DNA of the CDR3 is TGCGCCAGCAGCCGAGACAGGGGGCTAATCACTGAAGCTTTCTTT. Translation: CASSRDRGLITEAFF.

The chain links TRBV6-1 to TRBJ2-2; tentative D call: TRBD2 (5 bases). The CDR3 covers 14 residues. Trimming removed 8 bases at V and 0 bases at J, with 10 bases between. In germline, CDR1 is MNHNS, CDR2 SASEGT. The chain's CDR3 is CASRTGTNTGELFF. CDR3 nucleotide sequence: TGTGCCAGCCGGACGGGAACGAACACCGGGGAGCTGTTTTTT.

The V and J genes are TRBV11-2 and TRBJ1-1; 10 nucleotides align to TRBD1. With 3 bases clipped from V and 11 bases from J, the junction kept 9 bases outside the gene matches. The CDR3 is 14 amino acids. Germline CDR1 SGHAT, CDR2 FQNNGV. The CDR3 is CASSFGTGAQKAFF. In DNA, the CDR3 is TGTGCCAGCAGCTTCGGGACAGGGGCCCAGAAGGCTTTCTTT.

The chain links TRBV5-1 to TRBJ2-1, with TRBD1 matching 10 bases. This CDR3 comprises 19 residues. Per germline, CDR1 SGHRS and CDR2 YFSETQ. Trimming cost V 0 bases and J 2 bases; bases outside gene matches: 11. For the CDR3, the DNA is TGCGCCAGCAGCTTGGCGGGACAGGGGTTTGGTTGGACCTACAATGAGCAGTTCTTC. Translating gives CASSLAGQGFGWTYNEQFF.

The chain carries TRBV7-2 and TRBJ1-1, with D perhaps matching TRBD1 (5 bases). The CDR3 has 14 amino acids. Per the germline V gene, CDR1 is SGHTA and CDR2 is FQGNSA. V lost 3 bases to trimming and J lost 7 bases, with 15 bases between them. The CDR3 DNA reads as TGTGCCAGCAGCTTTCCGGGCGGGGGGAATGAAGCTTTCTTT. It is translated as CASSFPGGGNEAFF.